Presented here are 18 T cell receptor beta chains from one specimen sequenced in a study of vaccination and CD4 T cells after COVID-19 (dated by TCRdb to between 2022 and 2023). What these receptors recognize is not known. The time point label of this sample denotes: late sampling 161 to 241 days after vaccination in a few convalescent patients. Interpreted using the paper, the treatment or condition label stands for: roughly 10-day PBMC culture with coronavirus spike peptide pools or control peptides (ViraFEST assay). To prepare the library, PCR was applied. Sequenced using an Illumina iSeq 100. DNA from cultured CD4+ T cells was subjected to TCR sequencing with the Oncomine TCR Beta short-read assay at the Johns Hopkins FTIC core. The public reads were quality trimmed at Q25 with fastp and then assembled into clones with MiXCR by TCRdb, keeping productive beta chains. Rows with one shared CDR3 protein collapse into an entry with the most common genes and DNA. The table for this sample lists approximately 24,000 distinct CDR3 sequences; roughly 31% of them were counted only once. Of the sample, 7% to 7.5% is held by the ten largest clones.

The sample in question was CD4+ T cells from blood, cultured in vitro, obtained about 7 months after SARS-CoV-2 vaccination. Receptors were obtained from a human donor who had recovered from COVID-19.

The sample holds one count of this clonotype. V and J are TRBV2 and TRBJ1-1, with D possibly TRBD1 on 6 matching bases. Trimming took off 5 bases at V and 0 bases at J, with 16 bases between the two ends. Germline V gene data show CDR1 as SNHLY and CDR2 as FYNNEI. There are 16 residues in the CDR3. CDR3 sequence (DNA): TGTGCCAGCAGTAGACAGACAGGAAGCATGAACACTGAAGCTTTCTTT. Its translation: CASSRQTGSMNTEAFF.

Within the sample, this clonotype is medium-sized (0.01 to 0.1%). The chain recombines TRBV7-2 with TRBJ1-5, with D unresolved. V was shortened by 3 bases and J by 5 bases, with 5 bases between the two germline ends. The germline CDR1 and CDR2 sequences are SGHTA and FQGNSA. The CDR3 sequence is 12 residues long. DNA of the CDR3: TGTGCCAGCAGCTTCCGAGATCAGCCCCAGCATTTT. Amino acid sequence: CASSFRDQPQHF.

About this clonotype itself: Being one base from a much bigger clone, this may be a read error. The chain links TRBV7-2 to TRBJ2-3, with 10 positions matching TRBD2. The trim removed 3 bases at V and 7 bases at J, leaving 7 bases unmatched. The CDR3 spans 15 residues. Germline assignment: CDR1 SGHTA and CDR2 FQGNSA. CDR3 in amino acids: CASSLQAGGPHTQYF. The CDR3 region has the DNA TGTGCCAGCAGCTTGCAAGCGGGAGGGCCCCATACGCAGTATTTT.

The chain employs TRBV4-2 and TRBJ2-3; D not resolved. Deletions cut 0 bases from V and 1 base from J, with 8 bases between. This CDR3 spans 15 amino acids. Germline CDR1 and CDR2: LGHNA and YNFKEQ. The CDR3 sequence: CASSQELLGTDTQYF. Written as DNA, the CDR3 is TGTGCCAGCAGCCAAGAGCTGTTGGGCACAGATACGCAGTATTTT.

The chain recombines TRBV20-1 with TRBJ2-7; 10 bases line up with TRBD2. The CDR3 length is 15 residues. The V gene's germline CDR1 is DFQATT and CDR2 SNEGSKA (reference sequence). The J segment lost 0 bases and the V segment lost 5 bases, leaving 7 bases of the junction unmatched. This chain's CDR3 is CSAAGASGSSYEQYF. CDR3 bases: TGCAGTGCTGCAGGGGCTAGCGGGAGCTCCTACGAGCAGTACTTC.

This clonotype was seen more than once but under ten times. This sequence joins TRBV6-5 and TRBJ1-2; unclear D gene. The J call may be mistaken, given a closer DNA end match to TRBJ2-1. The CDR3 totals 13 residues. Germline V gives CDR1 MNHEY, CDR2 SVGAGI. CDR3 protein: CASSYSLTVNQFF. CDR3 bases: TGTGCCAGCAGTTACTCATTGACCGTCAATCAGTTCTTC.

This chain links TRBV28 with TRBJ2-7, with TRBD1 as a possible D gene (6 bases). Germline assignment: CDR1 MDHEN and CDR2 SYDVKM. The ends were cut back, 2 bases at V and 12 bases at J, with 17 bases in the middle. This CDR3 is 13 amino acids long. This chain's CDR3 is CASSLGGHRSVYF. The CDR3 DNA reads as TGTGCCAGCAGTTTAGGGGGACACCGGTCGGTGTACTTC. The variable domain in full, with the rest retrieved from reference TRBV28 and TRBJ2-7, is DVKVTQSSRYLVKRTGEKVFLECVQDMDHENMFWYRQDPGLGLRLIYFSYDVKMKEKGDIPEGYSVSREKKERFSLILESASTNQTSMYLCASSLGGHRSVYFGPGTRLTVT.

The sample holds many counts of this clonotype. The chain combines TRBV20-1 with TRBJ1-5, with 9 bases lining up with TRBD1. The CDR3 has 12 amino acids. J gave up 9 bases and V 4 bases, and 4 bases lay outside the gene matches. Per germline, CDR1 DFQATT and CDR2 SNEGSKA (reference sequence). CDR3 region: CSAIDRGVPQHF. The CDR3 DNA reads as TGCAGTGCTATAGACAGGGGGGTGCCCCAGCATTTT.

CDR3: CASSQAYGTYNEQFF. The DNA of the CDR3 is TGTGCCAGCAGCCAAGCTTACGGGACCTACAATGAGCAGTTCTTC. This chain joins TRBV4-2 and TRBJ2-1; D might be TRBD2 (5 bases). There are 15 residues in the CDR3. CDR1 LGHNA and CDR2 YNFKEQ come from the germline V gene. Trimming took off 1 base at V and 2 bases at J, with 9 bases between the two ends.

The V call is TRBV6-2 or TRBV6-3, the J call TRBJ2-2, with D tentatively TRBD1 (6 bases). The CDR3 consists of 14 residues. Germline CDR1 reads MNHEY; CDR2 reads SVGEGT. V was pared by 0 bases and J by 4 bases, with 6 bases between. CDR3 coding DNA: TGTGCCAGCAGTTACTCGGACAGCACCGGGGAGCTGTTTTTT. It is translated as CASSYSDSTGELFF.

This clonotype occurred a few times. The chain uses TRBV27 and TRBJ2-7; 7 nucleotides match TRBD1. Trimming removed 3 bases from V and 4 bases from J; junction bases left unmatched: 3. Germline CDR1 is MNHEY and CDR2 is SMNVEV (reference sequence). There are 13 residues in the CDR3. In DNA, the CDR3 is TGTGCCAGCAGTTTGAACAGGGGATACGAGCAGTACTTC. Its translation: CASSLNRGYEQYF.

This sequence joins TRBV5-4 and TRBJ2-1; perhaps D is TRBD1 or TRBD2 (6 bases each). The V gene lost 6 bases and the J gene lost 8 bases, with 18 bases spanning the gap. CDR3 length: 14 residues. CDR1 SGHNT and CDR2 YYREEE come from the germline V gene (reference sequence). The CDR3 spells CASNRAGEVYEQFF. The DNA for the CDR3 is TGTGCCAGCAATCGGGCAGGGGAGGTCTATGAGCAGTTCTTC.

The chain combines TRBV20-1 with TRBJ2-7; D is undetermined. Germline loops: CDR1 DFQATT, CDR2 SNEGSKA (reference sequence). The CDR3 is made up of 16 amino acids. The V and J ends lost 1 base and 0 bases respectively, with 16 bases between them. CDR3 sequence reads: CSARGGPQIFSYEQYF. CDR3 nucleotides: TGCAGTGCTAGAGGGGGTCCTCAGATTTTCTCCTACGAGCAGTACTTC.

This clonotype was counted between two and nine times. The chain couples TRBV20-1 to TRBJ1-2, with D perhaps TRBD1 (6 bases). With 4 bases removed from V and 0 bases from J, the gap between germline ends came to 18 bases. There are 16 residues in the CDR3. Per the germline V gene, CDR1 is DFQATT and CDR2 is SNEGSKA (reference sequence). The CDR3 reads CSATWMGHTTNYGYTF. The CDR3 nucleotides are TGCAGTGCTACTTGGATGGGACACACGACTAACTATGGCTACACCTTC.

In its sample, this clonotype was seen a few times. J is TRBJ1-5 and V is TRBV7-9; no firm D call. Trimming took off 0 bases at V and 4 bases at J, with 1 base between the two ends. CDR1 and CDR2 from the germline V gene are SEHNR and FQNEAQ (reference sequence). This CDR3 region has 12 residues. Here the CDR3 DNA reads TGTGCCAGCAGCTTAGCAAATCAGCCCCAGCATTTT. Its protein product is CASSLANQPQHF.

This clonotype has only a few counts. The chain links TRBV15 to TRBJ1-3; perhaps TRBD1 as D (5 bases). V lost 4 bases and J lost 4, with 14 bases in between. The CDR3 covers 15 residues. Germline V CDR1 and CDR2: LNHNV, YYDKDF (reference sequence). The CDR3 bases are TGTGCCACCAGCATAAATAGGGGACGGGGAAACACCATATATTTT. Translated, it gives CATSINRGRGNTIYF.

The rearrangement joins TRBV5-4 to TRBJ2-7, with D maybe TRBD2 (6 bases). CDR3 length equals 14 residues. V was shortened by 4 bases and J by 0 bases, with 11 bases between the two germline ends. Per the germline V gene, CDR1 is SGHNT and CDR2 is YYREEE (reference sequence). CDR3 nucleotides: TGTGCCAGCAGCAGGGACTGGAGCTCCTACGAGCAGTACTTC. Translating it yields CASSRDWSSYEQYF.

CDR3 region: CSALGLAEIRFYEQYF. The CDR3 DNA sequence: TGCAGTGCTCTGGGACTAGCGGAGATCCGCTTTTACGAGCAGTACTTC. The chain carries TRBV20-1 and TRBJ2-7, with 11 bases lining up with TRBD2. The trim removed 5 bases at V and 4 bases at J, leaving 13 bases unmatched. Germline loops: CDR1 DFQATT, CDR2 SNEGSKA (reference sequence). The CDR3 is 16 residues long.